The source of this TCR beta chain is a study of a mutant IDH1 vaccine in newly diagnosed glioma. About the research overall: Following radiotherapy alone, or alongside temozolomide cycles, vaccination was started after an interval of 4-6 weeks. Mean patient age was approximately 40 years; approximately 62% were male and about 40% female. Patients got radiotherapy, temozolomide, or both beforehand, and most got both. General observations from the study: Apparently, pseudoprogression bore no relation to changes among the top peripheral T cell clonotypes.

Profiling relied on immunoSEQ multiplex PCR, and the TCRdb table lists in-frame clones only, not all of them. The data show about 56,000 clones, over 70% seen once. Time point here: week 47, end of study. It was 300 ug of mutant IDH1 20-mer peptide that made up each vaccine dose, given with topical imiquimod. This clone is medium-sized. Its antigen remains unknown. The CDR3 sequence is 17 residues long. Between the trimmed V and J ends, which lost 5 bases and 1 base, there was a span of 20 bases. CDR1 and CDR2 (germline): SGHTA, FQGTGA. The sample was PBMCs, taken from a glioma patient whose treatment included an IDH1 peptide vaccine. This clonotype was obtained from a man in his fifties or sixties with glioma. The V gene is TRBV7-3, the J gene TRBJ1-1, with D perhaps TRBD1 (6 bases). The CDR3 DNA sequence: TGTGCCAGCAGCAAAAACGGGGGCCTGGGGAAGAACACTGAAGCTTTCTTT. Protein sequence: CASSKNGGLGKNTEAFF.